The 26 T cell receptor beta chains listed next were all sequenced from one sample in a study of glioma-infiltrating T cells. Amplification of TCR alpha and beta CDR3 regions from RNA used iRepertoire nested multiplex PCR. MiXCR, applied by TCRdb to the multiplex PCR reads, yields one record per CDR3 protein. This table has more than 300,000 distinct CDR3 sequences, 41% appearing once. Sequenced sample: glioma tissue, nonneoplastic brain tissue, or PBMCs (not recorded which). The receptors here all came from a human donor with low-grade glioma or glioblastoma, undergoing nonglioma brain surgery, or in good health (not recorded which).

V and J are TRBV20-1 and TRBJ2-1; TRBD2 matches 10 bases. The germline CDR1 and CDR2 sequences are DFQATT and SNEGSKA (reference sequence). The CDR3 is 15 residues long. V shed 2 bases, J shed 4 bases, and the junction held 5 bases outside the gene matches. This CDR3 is CSARNLAGAYNEQFF. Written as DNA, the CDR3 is TGCAGTGCTAGAAACCTAGCGGGAGCTTACAATGAGCAGTTCTTC.

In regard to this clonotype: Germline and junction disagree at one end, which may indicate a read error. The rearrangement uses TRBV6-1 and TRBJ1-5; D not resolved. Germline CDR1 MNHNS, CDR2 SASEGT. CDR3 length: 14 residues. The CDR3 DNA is TGTGCCAGCAGTGAAGCGATAAACAATCAGCACCAGCATTTT. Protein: CASSEAINNQHQHF.

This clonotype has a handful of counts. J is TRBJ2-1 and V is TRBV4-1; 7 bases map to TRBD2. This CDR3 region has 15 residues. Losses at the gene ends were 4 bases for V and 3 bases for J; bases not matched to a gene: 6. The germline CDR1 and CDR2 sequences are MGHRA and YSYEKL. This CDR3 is CASSRKRGGYNEQFF. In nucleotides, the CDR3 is TGCGCCAGCAGCCGAAAGCGGGGAGGCTACAATGAGCAGTTCTTC.

The CDR3 DNA is TGTGCCAGCAGCTTATTGGGCGTCACTGAAGCTTTCTTT. It is translated as CASSLLGVTEAFF. This rearrangement joins TRBV7-9 to TRBJ1-1; D is ambiguous. Trimming removed 2 bases at V and 4 bases at J, with 8 bases between. Germline loops: CDR1 SEHNR, CDR2 FQNEAQ (reference sequence). The CDR3 consists of 13 residues.

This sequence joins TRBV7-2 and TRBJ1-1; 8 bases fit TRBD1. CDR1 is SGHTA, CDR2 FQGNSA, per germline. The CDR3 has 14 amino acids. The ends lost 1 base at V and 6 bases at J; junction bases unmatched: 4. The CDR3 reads CASSLGQGFSEAFF. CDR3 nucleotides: TGTGCCAGCAGCTTAGGACAGGGGTTTTCTGAAGCTTTCTTT.

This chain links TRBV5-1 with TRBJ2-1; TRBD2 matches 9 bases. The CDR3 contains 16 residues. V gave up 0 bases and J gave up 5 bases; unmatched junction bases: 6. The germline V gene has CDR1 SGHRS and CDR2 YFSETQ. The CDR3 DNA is TGCGCCAGCAGCTTGGGGAGCGGGGGGACGCACAATGAGCAGTTCTTC. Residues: CASSLGSGGTHNEQFF.

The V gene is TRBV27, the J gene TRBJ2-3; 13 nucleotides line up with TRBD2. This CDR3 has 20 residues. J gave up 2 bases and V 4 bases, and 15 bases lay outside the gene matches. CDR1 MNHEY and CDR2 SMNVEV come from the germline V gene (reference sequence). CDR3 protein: CASSSGSTSGRPEPTDTQYF. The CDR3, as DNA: TGTGCCAGCAGTTCCGGATCGACTAGCGGGAGGCCCGAGCCCACAGATACGCAGTATTTT.

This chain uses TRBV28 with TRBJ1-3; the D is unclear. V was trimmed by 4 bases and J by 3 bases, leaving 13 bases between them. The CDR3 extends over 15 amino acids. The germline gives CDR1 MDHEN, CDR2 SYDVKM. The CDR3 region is CASSSGRPLGNTIYF. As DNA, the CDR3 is TGTGCCAGCAGTTCTGGACGGCCCCTTGGAAACACCATATATTTT.

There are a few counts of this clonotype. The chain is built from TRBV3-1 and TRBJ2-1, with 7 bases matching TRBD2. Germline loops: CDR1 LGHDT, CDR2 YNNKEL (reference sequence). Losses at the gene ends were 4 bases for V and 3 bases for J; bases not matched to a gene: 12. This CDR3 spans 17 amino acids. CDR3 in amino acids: CASSLLWGEGLYNEQFF. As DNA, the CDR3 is TGTGCCAGCAGCCTCCTCTGGGGGGAGGGCCTCTACAATGAGCAGTTCTTC.

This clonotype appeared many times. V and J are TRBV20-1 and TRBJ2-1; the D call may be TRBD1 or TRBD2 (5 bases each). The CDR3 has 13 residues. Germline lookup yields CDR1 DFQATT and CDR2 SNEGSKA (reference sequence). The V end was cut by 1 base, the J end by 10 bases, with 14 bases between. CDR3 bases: TGCAGTGCTAGAGTCTGGGGGAGTCAAGAGCAGTTCTTC. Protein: CSARVWGSQEQFF.

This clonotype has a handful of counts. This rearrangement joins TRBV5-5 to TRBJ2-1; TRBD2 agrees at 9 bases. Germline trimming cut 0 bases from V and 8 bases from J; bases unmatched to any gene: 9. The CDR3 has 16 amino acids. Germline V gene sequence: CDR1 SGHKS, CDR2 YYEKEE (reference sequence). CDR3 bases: TGTGCCAGCAGCTTGGTGATCGCTAGCGGGATTTATGAGCAGTTCTTC. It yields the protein CASSLVIASGIYEQFF. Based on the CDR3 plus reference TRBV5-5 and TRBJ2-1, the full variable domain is DAGVTQSPTHLIKTRGQQVTLRCSPISGHKSVSWYQQVLGQGPQFIFQYYEKEERGRGNFPDRFSARQFPNYSSELNVNALLLGDSALYLCASSLVIASGIYEQFFGPGTRLTVL.

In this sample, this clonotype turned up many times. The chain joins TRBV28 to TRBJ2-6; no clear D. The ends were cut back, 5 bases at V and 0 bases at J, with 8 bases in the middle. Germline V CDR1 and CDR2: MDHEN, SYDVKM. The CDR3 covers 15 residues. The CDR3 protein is CASSPPVSGANVLTF. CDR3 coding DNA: TGTGCCAGCAGTCCCCCCGTCTCTGGGGCCAACGTCCTGACTTTC.

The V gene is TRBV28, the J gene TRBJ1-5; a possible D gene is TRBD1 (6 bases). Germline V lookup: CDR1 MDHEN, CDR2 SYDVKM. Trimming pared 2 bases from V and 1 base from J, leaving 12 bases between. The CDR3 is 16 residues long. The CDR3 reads CASSLIQGLSNQPQHF. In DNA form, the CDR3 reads TGTGCCAGCAGTTTAATTCAGGGGCTGAGCAATCAGCCCCAGCATTTT.

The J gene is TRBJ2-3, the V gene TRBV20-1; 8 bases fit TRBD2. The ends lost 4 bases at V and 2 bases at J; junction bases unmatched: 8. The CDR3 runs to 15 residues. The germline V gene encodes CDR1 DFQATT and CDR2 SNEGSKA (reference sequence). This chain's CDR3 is CSAIKRGLVTDTQYF. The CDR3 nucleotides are TGCAGTGCTATAAAACGGGGACTAGTCACAGATACGCAGTATTTT.

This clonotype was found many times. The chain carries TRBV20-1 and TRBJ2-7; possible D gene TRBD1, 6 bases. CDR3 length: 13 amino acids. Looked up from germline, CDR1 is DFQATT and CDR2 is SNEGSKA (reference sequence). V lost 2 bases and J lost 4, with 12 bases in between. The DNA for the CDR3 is TGCAGTGCTAGAAGGGGGACCATTTACGAGCAGTACTTC. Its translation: CSARRGTIYEQYF.

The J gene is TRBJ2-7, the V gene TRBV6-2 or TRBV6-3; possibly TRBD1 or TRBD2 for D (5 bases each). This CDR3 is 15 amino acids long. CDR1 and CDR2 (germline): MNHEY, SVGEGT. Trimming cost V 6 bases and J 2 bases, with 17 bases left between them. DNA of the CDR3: TGTGCCAGCAGCTCCCTCTGGGGACGGACCTACGAGCAGTACTTC. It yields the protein CASSSLWGRTYEQYF.

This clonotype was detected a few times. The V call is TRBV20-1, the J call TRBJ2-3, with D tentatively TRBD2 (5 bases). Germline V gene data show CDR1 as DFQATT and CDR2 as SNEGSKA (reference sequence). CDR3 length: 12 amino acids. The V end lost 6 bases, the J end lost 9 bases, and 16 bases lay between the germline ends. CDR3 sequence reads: CSAVLRGETQYF. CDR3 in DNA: TGCAGTGCCGTACTACGGGGTGAGACGCAGTATTTT.

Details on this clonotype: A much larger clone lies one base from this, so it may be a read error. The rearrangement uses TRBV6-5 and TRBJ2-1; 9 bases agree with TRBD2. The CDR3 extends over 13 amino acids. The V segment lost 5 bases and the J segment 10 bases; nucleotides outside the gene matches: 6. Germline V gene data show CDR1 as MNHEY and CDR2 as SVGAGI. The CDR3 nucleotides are TGTGCCAGCAGTCCCGGGACTAGCCACGAGCAGTTCTTC. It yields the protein CASSPGTSHEQFF.

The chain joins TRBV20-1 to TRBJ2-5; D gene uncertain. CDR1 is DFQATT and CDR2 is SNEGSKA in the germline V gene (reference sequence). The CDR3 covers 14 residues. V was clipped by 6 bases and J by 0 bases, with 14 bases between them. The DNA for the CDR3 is TGCAGTGCGAGGACGACGGTGTACCAAGAGACCCAGTACTTC. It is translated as CSARTTVYQETQYF.

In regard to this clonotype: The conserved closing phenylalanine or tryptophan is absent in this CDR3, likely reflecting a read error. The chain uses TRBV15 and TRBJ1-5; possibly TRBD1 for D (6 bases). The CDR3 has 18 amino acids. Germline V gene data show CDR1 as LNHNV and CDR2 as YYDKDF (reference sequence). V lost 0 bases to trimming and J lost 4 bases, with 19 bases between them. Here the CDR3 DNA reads TGTGCCACCAGCAGAGAGGGGCTAACAGGGATGACAAATCAGCCCCAGCATTCT. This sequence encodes CATSREGLTGMTNQPQHS.

The CDR3 nucleotides read TGTGCCAGCAGTGAGATTTGGCGGCTTCTTTCCTACGAGCAGTACTTC. It codes for CASSEIWRLLSYEQYF. The chain couples TRBV2 to TRBJ2-7; D is unclear. Trimming removed 3 bases at V and 1 base at J, with 16 bases between. Germline CDR1 and CDR2: SNHLY and FYNNEI. The CDR3 loop spans 16 amino acids. Combining the CDR3 with reference TRBV2 and TRBJ2-7 gives the whole variable domain EPEVTQTPSHQVTQMGQEVILRCVPISNHLYFYWYRQILGQKVEFLVSFYNNEISEKSEIFDDQFSVERPDGSNFTLKIRSTKLEDSAMYFCASSEIWRLLSYEQYFGPGTRLTVT.

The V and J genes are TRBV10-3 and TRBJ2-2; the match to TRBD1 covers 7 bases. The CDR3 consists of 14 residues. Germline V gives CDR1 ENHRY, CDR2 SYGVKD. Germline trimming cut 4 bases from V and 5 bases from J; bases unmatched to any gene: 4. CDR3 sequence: CAISGQGGTGELFF. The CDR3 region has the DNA TGTGCCATCAGTGGACAGGGTGGAACCGGGGAGCTGTTTTTT.

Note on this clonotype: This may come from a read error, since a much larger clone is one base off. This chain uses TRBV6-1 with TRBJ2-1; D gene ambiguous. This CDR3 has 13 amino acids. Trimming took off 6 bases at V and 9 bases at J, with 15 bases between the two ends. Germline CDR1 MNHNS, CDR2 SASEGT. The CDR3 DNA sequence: TGTGCCAGCAGAGCTTGGGGAATTAGTGAGCAGTTCTTC. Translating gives CASRAWGISEQFF.

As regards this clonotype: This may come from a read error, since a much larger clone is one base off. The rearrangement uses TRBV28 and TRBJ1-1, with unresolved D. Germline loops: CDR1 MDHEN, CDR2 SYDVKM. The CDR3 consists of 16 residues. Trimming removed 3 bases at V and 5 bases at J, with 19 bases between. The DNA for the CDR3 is TGTGCCAGCAGTTTCGCTCGCGGGAAGGCGAAAACTGAAGCTTTCTTT. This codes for CASSFARGKAKTEAFF.

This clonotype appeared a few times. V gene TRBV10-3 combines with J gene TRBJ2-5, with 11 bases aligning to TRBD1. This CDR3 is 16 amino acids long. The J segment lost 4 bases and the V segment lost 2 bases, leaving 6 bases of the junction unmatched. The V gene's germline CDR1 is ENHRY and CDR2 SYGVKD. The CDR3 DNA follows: TGTGCCATCAGTGAGAGAGGACAGGGGGCCGGAGAGACCCAGTACTTC. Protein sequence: CAISERGQGAGETQYF.

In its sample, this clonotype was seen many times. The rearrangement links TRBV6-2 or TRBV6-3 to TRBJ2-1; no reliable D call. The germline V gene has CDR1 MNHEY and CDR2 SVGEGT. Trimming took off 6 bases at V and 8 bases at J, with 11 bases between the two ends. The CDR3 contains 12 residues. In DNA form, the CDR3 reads TGTGCCAGCAGATACCCTAGGCATGAGCAGTTCTTC. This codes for CASRYPRHEQFF.